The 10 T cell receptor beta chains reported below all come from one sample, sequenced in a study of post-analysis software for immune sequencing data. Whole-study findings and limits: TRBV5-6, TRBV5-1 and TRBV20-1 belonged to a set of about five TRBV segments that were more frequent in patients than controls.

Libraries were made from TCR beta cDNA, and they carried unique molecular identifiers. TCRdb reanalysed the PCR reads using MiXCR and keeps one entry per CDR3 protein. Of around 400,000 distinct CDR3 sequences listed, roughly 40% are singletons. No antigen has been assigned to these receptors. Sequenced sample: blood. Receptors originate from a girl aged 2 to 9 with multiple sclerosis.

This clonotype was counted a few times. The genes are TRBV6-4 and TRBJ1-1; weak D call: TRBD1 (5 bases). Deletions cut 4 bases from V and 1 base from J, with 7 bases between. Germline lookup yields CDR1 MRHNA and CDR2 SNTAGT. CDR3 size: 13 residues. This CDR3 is CASSARANTEAFF. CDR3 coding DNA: TGTGCCAGCAGTGCCAGGGCGAACACTGAAGCTTTCTTT.

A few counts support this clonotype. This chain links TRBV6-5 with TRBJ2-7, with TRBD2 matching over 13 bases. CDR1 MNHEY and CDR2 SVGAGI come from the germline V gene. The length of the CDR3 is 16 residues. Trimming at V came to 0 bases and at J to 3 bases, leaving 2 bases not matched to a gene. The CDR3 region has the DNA TGTGCCAGCAGTTACTCCGGGACTAGCGGGGTCTACGAGCAGTACTTC. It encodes CASSYSGTSGVYEQYF.

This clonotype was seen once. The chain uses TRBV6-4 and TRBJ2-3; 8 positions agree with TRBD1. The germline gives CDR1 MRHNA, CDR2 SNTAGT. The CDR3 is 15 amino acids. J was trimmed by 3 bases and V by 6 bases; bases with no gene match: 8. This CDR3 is CASSETGAGTDTQYF. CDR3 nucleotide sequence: TGTGCCAGCAGCGAGACAGGGGCAGGGACAGATACGCAGTATTTT.

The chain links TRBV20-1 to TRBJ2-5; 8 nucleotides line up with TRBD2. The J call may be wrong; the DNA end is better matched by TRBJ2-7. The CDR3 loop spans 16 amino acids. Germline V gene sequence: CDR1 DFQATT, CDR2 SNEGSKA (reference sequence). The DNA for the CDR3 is TGCAGTGCTAGAGATAACGGGGCTAGCGGGCTGTACGAGCAGTACTTC. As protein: CSARDNGASGLYEQYF.

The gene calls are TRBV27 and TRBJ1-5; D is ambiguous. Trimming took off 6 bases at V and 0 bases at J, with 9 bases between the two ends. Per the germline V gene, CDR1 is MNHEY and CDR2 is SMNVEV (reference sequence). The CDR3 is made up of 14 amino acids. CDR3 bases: TGTGCCAGCAGGTTCCCGTATAGCAATCAGCCCCAGCATTTT. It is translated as CASRFPYSNQPQHF.

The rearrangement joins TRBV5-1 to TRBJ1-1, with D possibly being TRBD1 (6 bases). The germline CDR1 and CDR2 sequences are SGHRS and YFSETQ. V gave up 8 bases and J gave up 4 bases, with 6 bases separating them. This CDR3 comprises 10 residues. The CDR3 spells CARGGTEAFF. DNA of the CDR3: TGCGCCAGAGGGGGCACTGAAGCTTTCTTT.

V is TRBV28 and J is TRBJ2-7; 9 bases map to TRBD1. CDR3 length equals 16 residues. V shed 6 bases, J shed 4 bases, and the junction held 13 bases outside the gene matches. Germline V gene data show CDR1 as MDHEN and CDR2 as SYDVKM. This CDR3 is CASSYEQGAIGYEQYF. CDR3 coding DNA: TGTGCCAGCAGCTATGAACAGGGGGCGATCGGGTACGAGCAGTACTTC.

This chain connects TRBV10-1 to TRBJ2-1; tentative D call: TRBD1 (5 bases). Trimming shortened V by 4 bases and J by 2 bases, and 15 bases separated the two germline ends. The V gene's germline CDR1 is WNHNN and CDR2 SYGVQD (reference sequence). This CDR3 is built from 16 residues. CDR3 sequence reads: CASSVTGGVPYNEQFF. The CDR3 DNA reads TGCGCCAGCAGTGTCACAGGCGGTGTCCCCTACAATGAGCAGTTCTTC.

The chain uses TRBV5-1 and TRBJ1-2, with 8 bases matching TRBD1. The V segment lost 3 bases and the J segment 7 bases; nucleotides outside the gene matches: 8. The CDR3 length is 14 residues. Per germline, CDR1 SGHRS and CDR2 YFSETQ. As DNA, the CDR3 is TGCGCCAGCAGCTCAAGCAGGGGGCCGGCTGGCTACACCTTC. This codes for CASSSSRGPAGYTF.

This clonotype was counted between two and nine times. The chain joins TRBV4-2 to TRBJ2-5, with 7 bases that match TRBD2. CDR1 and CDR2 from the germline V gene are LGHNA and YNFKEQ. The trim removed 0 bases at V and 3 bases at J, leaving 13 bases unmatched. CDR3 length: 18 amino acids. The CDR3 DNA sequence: TGTGCCAGCAGCCAAGAAAGCCAGGGACTAATGGTTGAAGAGACCCAGTACTTC. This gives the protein CASSQESQGLMVEETQYF.